The 22 T cell receptor beta chains reported below all come from one sample, sequenced in a study of T cells in localized non-small cell lung cancer. The assay was immunoSEQ multiplex PCR, and TCRdb's table has in-frame clones only and misses some. The sample yields 20,000 to 30,000 clones, around 93% seen once. This specimen consisted of peripheral blood, obtained before any cancer treatment. The receptors here all came from a female donor over 55 with stage II squamous cell lung carcinoma.

The chain is built from TRBV10-1 and TRBJ1-1; tentatively, D is TRBD1 (5 bases). The germline V gene has CDR1 WNHNN and CDR2 SYGVQD (reference sequence). CDR3 length: 16 residues. V shed 5 bases and J shed 1 base, with 17 bases lying between them. DNA of the CDR3: TGCGCCAGCAGTTTCGGGCAGGGATTGGGGAACACTGAAGCTTTCTTT. This translates into CASSFGQGLGNTEAFF.

This clone was seen just once. The CDR3 loop reads CASRTGGPVDTQYF. As DNA, the CDR3 is TGTGCCAGTCGGACAGGGGGACCCGTAGATACGCAGTATTTT. The V call is TRBV6-1, the J call TRBJ2-3; the match to TRBD1 covers 10 bases. With V trimmed by 9 bases and J by 5 bases, 8 bases remained unmatched. Germline V gene sequence: CDR1 MNHNS, CDR2 SASEGT. The CDR3 runs 14 residues.

The chain is built from TRBV6-6 and TRBJ2-7, with 12 bases matching TRBD1. Germline V gene data show CDR1 as MNHNY and CDR2 as SVGAGI (reference sequence). This CDR3 region has 16 residues. After removal of 2 bases from V and 7 bases from J, the junction contained 9 bases not matched to a gene. The CDR3 loop is CASSYPHGTGGEEQYF. The CDR3 nucleotides are TGTGCCAGCAGTTACCCCCACGGGACAGGGGGCGAGGAGCAGTACTTC.

The chain couples TRBV10-3 to TRBJ2-3; 9 bases align to TRBD1. The V segment lost 3 bases and the J segment 4 bases; nucleotides outside the gene matches: 5. This CDR3 region has 15 residues. Germline CDR1 ENHRY, CDR2 SYGVKD. The CDR3 DNA reads TGTGCCATCAGTGACCCTGACAGGGGGGCAGATACGCAGTATTTT. It codes for CAISDPDRGADTQYF.

The CDR3 DNA reads TGTGCCAGCACTCGGGGGGGCAATTACAATGAGCAGTTCTTC. Translated, it gives CASTRGGNYNEQFF. The chain joins TRBV6-1 to TRBJ2-1, with TRBD2 identical over 8 bases. The CDR3 runs 14 residues. After removal of 7 bases from V and 4 bases from J, the junction contained 6 bases not matched to a gene. Germline loops: CDR1 MNHNS, CDR2 SASEGT.

V gene TRBV19 combines with J gene TRBJ2-7; TRBD1 matches 11 bases. Germline V lookup: CDR1 LNHDA, CDR2 SQIVND (reference sequence). The junction had 5 bases not matched to a gene; V was cut back by 5 bases and J by 2 bases. The CDR3 covers 15 residues. The CDR3 DNA reads as TGTGCCAGTAGTTTGCCGGGACAGGGGGCCTACGAGCAGTACTTC. It specifies CASSLPGQGAYEQYF.

The rearrangement joins TRBV6-5 to TRBJ2-1, with TRBD2 matching 11 bases. V lost 6 bases to trimming and J lost 6 bases; unmatched junction nucleotides: 7. This CDR3 contains 15 residues. Germline V CDR1 and CDR2: MNHEY, SVGAGI. The CDR3 DNA reads TGTGCCAGCAGCCCCGGGACTAGCGGAGCCAATGAGCAGTTCTTC. Its translation: CASSPGTSGANEQFF.

This chain's CDR3 is CSVEDPAVGREKLFF. In DNA form, the CDR3 reads TGCAGCGTTGAAGATCCAGCAGTGGGTCGGGAAAAACTGTTTTTT. The J gene is TRBJ1-4, the V gene TRBV29-1; D not resolved. With 0 bases removed from V and 8 bases from J, the gap between germline ends came to 16 bases. CDR3 size: 15 residues. The germline V gene has CDR1 SQVTM and CDR2 ANQGSEA.

The V gene is TRBV19, the J gene TRBJ1-1; 7 bases agree with TRBD1. The V gene end was trimmed by 1 base and the J gene end by 6 bases; junction bases not matched to a gene: 8. The CDR3 runs to 15 residues. Germline assignment: CDR1 LNHDA and CDR2 SQIVND (reference sequence). For the CDR3, the DNA is TGTGCCAGTAGTATAGCTTACAGGGGCGACCCTGAAGCTTTCTTT. It is translated as CASSIAYRGDPEAFF.

The V call is TRBV7-8, the J call TRBJ1-1, with unresolved D. V gave up 1 base and J gave up 0 bases, with 12 bases separating them. CDR3 size: 16 residues. Germline CDR1 is SGHVS and CDR2 is FQNEAQ. The CDR3 DNA is TGTGCCAGCAGCTTAGAGGCGTCCAGGTTGAACACTGAAGCTTTCTTT. Protein product: CASSLEASRLNTEAFF.

This clone was found a few times. The chain has TRBV5-6 and TRBJ2-5; 8 nucleotides line up with TRBD1. Per germline, CDR1 SGHDT and CDR2 YYEEEE. Trimming took 4 bases from V and 1 from J; bases not matched to a gene: 3. This CDR3 is 14 amino acids long. In DNA form, the CDR3 reads TGTGCCAGCAGCCCGGGACAGGTCCAAGAGACCCAGTACTTC. Amino acids: CASSPGQVQETQYF.

V usage is TRBV4-1 and J usage is TRBJ1-2; 7 bases align to TRBD1. The trim removed 0 bases at V and 4 bases at J, leaving 8 bases unmatched. This CDR3 region has 16 residues. Germline V lookup: CDR1 MGHRA, CDR2 YSYEKL. CDR3 region: CASSQEGTDAVYGYTF. The CDR3 nucleotides read TGCGCCAGCAGCCAAGAAGGGACAGATGCCGTCTATGGCTACACCTTC.

V and J are TRBV5-4 and TRBJ2-7; D is perhaps TRBD1 (6 bases). CDR1 and CDR2 (germline): SGHNT, YYREEE (reference sequence). With 4 bases removed from V and 7 bases from J, the gap between germline ends came to 15 bases. The CDR3 runs to 13 residues. Here the CDR3 DNA reads TGTGCCAGCAGCCGGGACACGGGGTGGGAGCAGTACTTC. This translates into CASSRDTGWEQYF.

This sequence joins TRBV28 and TRBJ2-4; no firm D call. This CDR3 spans 15 amino acids. The germline V gene has CDR1 MDHEN and CDR2 SYDVKM. The germline V and J ends were trimmed by 6 bases and 0 bases, with 12 bases remaining between them. The CDR3 coding sequence is TGTGCCAGCAGCGAGAGGCTCCTAGCCAAAAACATTCAGTACTTC. The encoded protein is CASSERLLAKNIQYF.

The chain recombines TRBV2 with TRBJ2-1; D might be TRBD2 (7 bases). V dropped 4 bases and J dropped 9 bases, with 16 bases sitting between them. The length of the CDR3 is 14 residues. Per germline, CDR1 SNHLY and CDR2 FYNNEI. This CDR3 is CASSGTRGTGEQFF. The CDR3 DNA reads as TGTGCCAGCAGTGGGACTAGGGGGACTGGTGAGCAGTTCTTC.

The chain employs TRBV4-1 and TRBJ1-2, with D hard to call. Trimming removed 4 bases at V and 2 bases at J, with 20 bases between. Looked up from germline, CDR1 is MGHRA and CDR2 is YSYEKL. The length of the CDR3 is 17 residues. The CDR3 DNA is TGCGCCAGCAGCCCGTCGTCAATTACCCCCGGGAACTATGGCTACACCTTC. Translation gives CASSPSSITPGNYGYTF.

The V and J genes are TRBV25-1 and TRBJ2-7; a possible D gene is TRBD1 (5 bases). CDR1 and CDR2 (germline): MGHDK, SYGVNS. The ends were cut back, 2 bases at V and 4 bases at J, with 6 bases in the middle. The CDR3 is 12 amino acids. The CDR3: CASSEQGYEQYF. Written as DNA, the CDR3 is TGTGCCAGCAGTGAACAGGGTTACGAGCAGTACTTC.

This clone occurred once. This chain uses TRBV30 with TRBJ1-2, with TRBD1 matching over 7 bases. Trimming took 8 bases from V and 3 from J; bases not matched to a gene: 6. The length of the CDR3 is 12 residues. Germline lookup yields CDR1 GTSNPN and CDR2 SVGIG (reference sequence). CDR3 loop: CAGLQGHYGYTF. The CDR3 nucleotides are TGTGCCGGATTACAGGGGCACTATGGCTACACCTTC.

The chain joins TRBV28 to TRBJ2-2, with D hard to call. Looked up from germline, CDR1 is MDHEN and CDR2 is SYDVKM. V lost 4 bases and J 4 bases, leaving 13 bases between the germline ends. This CDR3 has 15 residues. The CDR3 nucleotides are TGTGCCAGCAGTTCCGCACCGTATATCACCGGGGAGCTGTTTTTT. Protein product: CASSSAPYITGELFF.

The chain uses TRBV5-1 and TRBJ2-1, with 8 bases aligning to TRBD1. This CDR3 spans 17 amino acids. V lost 4 bases, J lost 0 bases, and 9 bases stayed unmatched. Per germline, CDR1 SGHRS and CDR2 YFSETQ. The CDR3 loop is CASSQGQGGSSYNEQFF. The CDR3 nucleotides read TGCGCCAGCAGCCAAGGACAGGGAGGCAGCTCCTACAATGAGCAGTTCTTC.

V is TRBV18 and J is TRBJ1-1; D is unresolved. Germline assignment: CDR1 KGHSH and CDR2 LQKENI. CDR3 size: 14 residues. The V end was cut by 3 bases, the J end by 5 bases, with 13 bases between. The CDR3 region is CASSPGPGGTEAFF. DNA for the CDR3: TGTGCCAGCTCACCCGGGCCCGGAGGGACTGAAGCTTTCTTT.

The V and J genes are TRBV7-3 and TRBJ1-1; D call uncertain. The CDR3 covers 12 residues. V dropped 6 bases and J dropped 1 base, with 6 bases sitting between them. The V gene's germline CDR1 is SGHTA and CDR2 FQGTGA. CDR3 nucleotide sequence: TGTGCCAGCAGTGCAGGGAACACTGAAGCTTTCTTT. It encodes CASSAGNTEAFF.